This T cell receptor (beta chain) was sequenced in a study of PD-1 blockade in mismatch repair-deficient tumors. On this clone itself: Its antigen is unknown.

Mismatch repair deficiency was confirmed in all patients, by PCR or immunohistochemistry. TCRs were sequenced from a few patients responding to pembrolizumab. This CDR3 spans 15 amino acids. The junction had 3 bases not matched to a gene; V was cut back by 2 bases and J by 7 bases. From germline, CDR1 is SGDLS and CDR2 YYNGEE. Study-level results: After pembrolizumab, tumor-resident clones rose rapidly, then generally contracted before radiologic responses.

Only in-frame clones appear in the TCRdb table, and some are missing; sequencing was by immunoSEQ multiplex PCR. The sample has under 95,000 clones; roughly 80% are singletons. Source: peripheral blood, taken 44 weeks after starting pembrolizumab. The receptor was isolated from an adult with mismatch repair-deficient cancer. The V and J genes are TRBV9 and TRBJ2-1; 13 bases map to TRBD2. The CDR3 coding sequence is TGTGCCAGCAGCGTCGGACTAGCGGGAGAGAATGAGCAGTTCTTC. As protein: CASSVGLAGENEQFF.